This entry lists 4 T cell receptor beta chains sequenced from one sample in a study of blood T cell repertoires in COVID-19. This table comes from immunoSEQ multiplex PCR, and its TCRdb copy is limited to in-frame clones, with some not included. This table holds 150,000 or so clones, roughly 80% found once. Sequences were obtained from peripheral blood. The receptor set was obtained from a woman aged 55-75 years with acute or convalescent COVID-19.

This CDR3 is CASRETGTGAFYEQYF. CDR3 nucleotide sequence: TGTGCCAGCAGGGAAACCGGGACAGGGGCTTTCTACGAGCAGTACTTC. The chain couples TRBV7-8 to TRBJ2-7; the match to TRBD1 covers 10 bases. This CDR3 contains 16 residues. The V and J ends lost 6 bases and 3 bases, in that order; junction bases with no gene match: 11. Per germline, CDR1 SGHVS and CDR2 FQNEAQ.

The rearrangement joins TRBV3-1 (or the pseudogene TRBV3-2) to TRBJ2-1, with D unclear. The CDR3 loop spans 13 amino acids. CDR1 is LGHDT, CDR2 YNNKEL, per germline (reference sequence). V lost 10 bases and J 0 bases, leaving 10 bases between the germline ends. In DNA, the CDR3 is TGTGCCATCGGCGGCTTCTCCTACAATGAGCAGTTCTTC. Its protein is CAIGGFSYNEQFF.

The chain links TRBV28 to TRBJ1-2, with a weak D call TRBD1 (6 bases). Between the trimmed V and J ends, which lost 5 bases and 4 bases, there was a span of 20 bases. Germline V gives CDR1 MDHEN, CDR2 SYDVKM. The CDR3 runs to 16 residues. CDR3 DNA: TGTGCCAGCAGTCCTGGATCCGTTGAAGGGGGCTATGGCTACACCTTC. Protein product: CASSPGSVEGGYGYTF.

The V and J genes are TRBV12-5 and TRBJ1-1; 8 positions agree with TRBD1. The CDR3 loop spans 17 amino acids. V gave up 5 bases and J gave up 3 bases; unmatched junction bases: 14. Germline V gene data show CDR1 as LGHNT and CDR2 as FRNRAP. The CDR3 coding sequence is TGTGCTAGTGGTCAAGTCTCAGGGGGCCTGGGGGACACTGAAGCTTTCTTT. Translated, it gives CASGQVSGGLGDTEAFF.